A single sample is the source of the 13 T cell receptor beta chains below, sequenced in a study of blood T cell repertoires in COVID-19 (dated by TCRdb to 2018 to 2021). Library preparation employed the immunoSEQ multiplex PCR assay. TCRdb limited this immuneACCESS table to in-frame rearrangements with V and J called. A share of clones is missing; checked studies link under half to unresolved V genes, and the rest is unexplained. Present in this sample are approximately 120,000 clones, approximately 90% of which were seen just once. The ten largest account for 2.1% of the sample. The sequencing sample was made of peripheral blood. Every receptor here comes from a man aged 50 to 59 with COVID-19, enrolled during active disease.

In its sample, this clone was seen once. The chain employs TRBV18 and TRBJ2-3; D is possibly TRBD1 (5 bases). Germline lookup yields CDR1 KGHSH and CDR2 LQKENI. This CDR3 has 14 amino acids. V dropped 4 bases and J dropped 4 bases, with 12 bases sitting between them. The CDR3 DNA follows: TGTGCCAGCTCACTGATGGACAAGGCAGATACGCAGTATTTT. This gives the protein CASSLMDKADTQYF.

The rearrangement links TRBV10-3 to TRBJ1-2; 7 bases agree with TRBD1. CDR3 length: 14 residues. CDR1 and CDR2 from the germline V gene are ENHRY and SYGVKD. J lost 2 bases, V lost 0 bases, and 0 bases had no gene match. The CDR3 reads CAISESTGNYGYTF. CDR3 nucleotides: TGTGCCATCAGTGAGTCGACAGGGAACTATGGCTACACCTTC.

This chain connects TRBV6-5 to TRBJ1-2, with a tentative D call TRBD1 (5 bases). The CDR3 runs 13 residues. Trimming shortened V by 9 bases and J by 8 bases, and 19 bases separated the two germline ends. Looked up from germline, CDR1 is MNHEY and CDR2 is SVGAGI. CDR3: CASEVREWGGYTF. CDR3 nucleotides: TGTGCCAGTGAAGTAAGGGAATGGGGCGGCTACACCTTC.

The V and J genes are TRBV12-3 or TRBV12-4 and TRBJ2-7; the match to TRBD1 covers 10 bases. This CDR3 has 13 amino acids. V shed 6 bases, J shed 9 bases, and the junction held 8 bases outside the gene matches. CDR3 amino acids: CASRRFRDRGQYV. The CDR3 DNA reads as TGTGCCAGCAGAAGATTCCGGGACAGGGGGCAGTACGTC.

V gene TRBV4-3 combines with J gene TRBJ2-7; TRBD2 matches at 9 bases. Losses at the gene ends were 1 base for V and 0 bases for J; bases not matched to a gene: 7. Germline lookup yields CDR1 LGHNA and CDR2 YSLEER. This CDR3 has 17 residues. Written as DNA, the CDR3 is TGCGCCAGCAGCCAAGGACTGACTAGCGGCTTCTCCTACGAGCAGTACTTC. Residues: CASSQGLTSGFSYEQYF.

The rearrangement links TRBV28 to TRBJ1-6; D is perhaps TRBD1 (5 bases). Germline CDR1 and CDR2: MDHEN and SYDVKM. V was cut by 3 bases and J by 0 bases, with 12 bases left in between. This CDR3 is built from 17 residues. CDR3 region: CASSFRASSSYNSPLHF. CDR3 DNA: TGTGCCAGCAGTTTCAGGGCGTCCAGCTCCTATAATTCACCCCTCCACTTT.

The chain joins TRBV5-1 to TRBJ1-3; perhaps TRBD1 as D (6 bases). Between the trimmed V and J ends, which lost 4 bases and 2 bases, there was a span of 10 bases. CDR3 length equals 14 residues. The germline V gene encodes CDR1 SGHRS and CDR2 YFSETQ. CDR3 sequence reads: CASSLDRTGNTIYF. CDR3 sequence (DNA): TGCGCCAGCAGCCTGGACAGAACTGGAAACACCATATATTTT.

In DNA, the CDR3 is TGTGCCAGCAGCTTGGCGCCCGTAAGTGCTAGCGGGGGGAACCGGAAGACCCAGTACTTC. Amino acid sequence: CASSLAPVSASGGNRKTQYF. This rearrangement joins TRBV5-4 to TRBJ2-5; 11 bases agree with TRBD2. The CDR3 is 20 amino acids. V dropped 0 bases and J dropped 6; count of bases not matched to a gene: 19. The germline CDR1 and CDR2 sequences are SGHNT and YYREEE (reference sequence).

The J gene is TRBJ2-1, the V gene TRBV2, with a weak D call TRBD2 (5 bases). Germline V gene sequence: CDR1 SNHLY, CDR2 FYNNEI. The germline V and J ends were trimmed by 5 bases and 0 bases, with 11 bases remaining between them. The CDR3 runs 15 residues. The CDR3 nucleotides are TGTGCCAGCAGTCCGGACTGGAGCTCCTACAATGAGCAGTTCTTC. This gives the protein CASSPDWSSYNEQFF.

The chain employs TRBV30 and TRBJ1-1, with D perhaps TRBD1 (6 bases). The germline V gene encodes CDR1 GTSNPN and CDR2 SVGIG (reference sequence). V shed 4 bases and J shed 4 bases, with 13 bases lying between them. This CDR3 has 13 amino acids. The CDR3 reads CAWTRGRGTEAFF. The CDR3 DNA follows: TGTGCCTGGACGCGGGGGCGAGGCACTGAAGCTTTCTTT.

This chain links TRBV12-3 or TRBV12-4 with TRBJ1-1; D call uncertain. CDR3 length equals 13 residues. With 7 bases removed from V and 11 bases from J, the gap between germline ends came to 20 bases. CDR3 region: CASTGQAQTRAFF. The CDR3 nucleotides read TGTGCCAGCACCGGGCAAGCGCAGACTAGGGCTTTCTTT.

V is TRBV28 and J is TRBJ2-3; 15 bases agree with TRBD2. Looked up from germline, CDR1 is MDHEN and CDR2 is SYDVKM. The CDR3 spans 21 residues. After removal of 3 bases from V and 2 bases from J, the junction contained 15 bases not matched to a gene. CDR3 sequence reads: CASSFPHRTSGRALFTDTQYF. The CDR3 DNA sequence: TGTGCCAGCAGTTTTCCACATAGGACTAGCGGGAGGGCCTTATTCACAGATACGCAGTATTTT.

The V call is TRBV19, the J call TRBJ2-2; weak D call: TRBD2 (5 bases). Germline V gives CDR1 LNHDA, CDR2 SQIVND (reference sequence). The CDR3 is 16 residues long. CDR3 nucleotides: TGTGCTAGTGGCGGGCGGCCCTCCGCGAACACCGGGGAGCTGTTTTTT. Its translation: CASGGRPSANTGELFF.